This passage covers 11 T cell receptor beta chains from one sample sequenced in a study of T-cell reconstitution after alpha-beta-depleted transplantation in children. The library targeted TCRbeta and was prepared with unique molecular identifiers. TCRdb passed the PCR reads through MiXCR, listing each CDR3 protein once. The top ten clones hold 13% to 15% of a sample with about 580,000 distinct CDR3 sequences, about 23% of them seen once. The input for sequencing was PBMCs, mostly from graft donor cells, taken 360 days after TCRalphabeta/CD19-depleted stem cell transplant. The source is a boy in the first two years of life who had a stem cell transplant for acute myeloid leukemia, so the T cells may come from the graft donor.

This rearrangement joins TRBV7-9 to TRBJ2-7, with D unclear. The CDR3 extends over 12 amino acids. CDR1 is SEHNR and CDR2 is FQNEAQ in the germline V gene (reference sequence). V shed 1 base and J shed 4 bases, with 5 bases lying between them. The CDR3 reads CASSLGQYEQYV. CDR3 nucleotide sequence: TGTGCCAGCAGCTTAGGCCAGTACGAGCAGTACGTC.

The V call is TRBV2, the J call TRBJ2-4; TRBD2 agrees at 7 bases. The germline V gene has CDR1 SNHLY and CDR2 FYNNEI. CDR3 length equals 16 residues. V lost 7 bases and J lost 1; bases outside the gene matches: 10. The CDR3 nucleotides read TGTGCCAGCATTGTTAGGGAGGGTAGGGCCAAAAACATTCAGTACTTC. This translates into CASIVREGRAKNIQYF.

The CDR3: CASSESNEDRQHF. The CDR3 nucleotides read TGCGCCAGCAGTGAGTCGAACGAGGACCGGCAGCATTTT. The V gene is TRBV10-2, the J gene TRBJ1-5; D call uncertain. Germline-derived CDR1 and CDR2 are WSHSY and SAAADI. V lost 0 bases, J lost 13 bases, and 13 bases lay in between. The CDR3 has 13 residues.

This clonotype was observed a few times. The V call is TRBV20-1, the J call TRBJ2-7; 8 nucleotides line up with TRBD1. The CDR3 has 12 amino acids. After removal of 6 bases from V and 6 bases from J, the junction contained 7 bases not matched to a gene. Germline V gene data show CDR1 as DFQATT and CDR2 as SNEGSKA (reference sequence). DNA for the CDR3: TGCAGTGCACAACAGGGGGGCTCCGAGCAGTACTTC. As protein: CSAQQGGSEQYF.

Ten or more counts support this clonotype. The chain employs TRBV20-1 and TRBJ2-7, with D perhaps given as TRBD1 or TRBD2 (5 bases each). V was shortened by 5 bases and J by 3 bases, with 14 bases between the two germline ends. This CDR3 has 13 amino acids. Germline V gives CDR1 DFQATT, CDR2 SNEGSKA (reference sequence). CDR3 protein: CSAGRGTGYEQYV. The CDR3, as DNA: TGCAGTGCTGGTCGAGGGACGGGCTACGAGCAGTACGTC.

V gene TRBV20-1 combines with J gene TRBJ2-6; D remains ambiguous. CDR3 length: 16 amino acids. The V end lost 3 bases, the J end lost 0 bases, and 12 bases lay between the germline ends. CDR1 and CDR2 from the germline V gene are DFQATT and SNEGSKA (reference sequence). The CDR3 DNA follows: TGCAGTGCTAGGCCCTCCTTCGCCTCTGGGGCCAACGTCCTGACTTTC. Translation: CSARPSFASGANVLTF.

The table lists this clonotype with a few counts. The chain joins TRBV5-1 to TRBJ2-2; 7 bases align to TRBD1. J was trimmed by 0 bases and V by 4 bases; bases with no gene match: 3. This CDR3 is 15 amino acids long. Germline V gene sequence: CDR1 SGHRS, CDR2 YFSETQ. The CDR3 region is CASSVTGTNTGELFF. The CDR3 DNA reads as TGCGCCAGCAGCGTGACAGGGACGAACACCGGGGAGCTGTTTTTT.

The CDR3 loop is CASSFGVGETQYF. DNA for the CDR3: TGTGCCAGCAGCTTTGGGGTAGGGGAGACCCAGTACTTC. The chain couples TRBV5-5 to TRBJ2-5; D remains ambiguous. This CDR3 has 13 amino acids. Per the germline V gene, CDR1 is SGHKS and CDR2 is YYEKEE (reference sequence). Trimming removed 2 bases at V and 5 bases at J, with 10 bases between.

This clonotype was picked up a small number of times. The genes are TRBV12-3 or TRBV12-4 and TRBJ2-1, with 9 bases matching TRBD1. Trimming cost V 7 bases and J 5 bases; bases outside gene matches: 3. The CDR3 has 13 amino acids. The CDR3 spells CASKGDRDNEQFF. The CDR3 coding sequence is TGTGCCAGCAAGGGGGACAGGGACAATGAGCAGTTCTTC.

This sequence joins TRBV24-1 and TRBJ2-1; weak D call: TRBD1 (6 bases). Germline CDR1 is KGHDR and CDR2 is SFDVKD. This CDR3 is built from 15 residues. With 4 bases removed from V and 2 bases from J, the gap between germline ends came to 11 bases. Here the CDR3 reads CATSDPRQAYNEQFF. In DNA form, the CDR3 reads TGTGCCACCAGTGACCCCAGACAGGCCTACAATGAGCAGTTCTTC.

The V and J genes are TRBV6-6 and TRBJ1-6, with D unresolved. The CDR3 sequence is 13 residues long. With 0 bases removed from V and 10 bases from J, the gap between germline ends came to 7 bases. CDR1 is MNHNY and CDR2 is SVGAGI in the germline V gene (reference sequence). The CDR3 sequence: CASSYSARSPLHF. CDR3 DNA: TGTGCCAGCAGTTACTCGGCGAGGTCACCCCTCCACTTT.